This T cell receptor beta chain was identified during a study of cytomegalovirus exposure and HLA in healthy donors. The CDR3 is 14 amino acids. Trimming removed 5 bases at V and 5 bases at J, with 15 bases between. Germline loops: CDR1 SGHTA, CDR2 FQGNSA. Study outcomes and limitations: The analysis excluded some indistinguishable V segments, including TRBV6-2 and TRBV6-3.

The study ran its PCR with 60 Vbeta and 13 Jbeta primers. Here immunoSEQ multiplex PCR was the method, and the copy in TCRdb shows in-frame clones only, minus some. The repertoire holds about 120,000 clones, with about 80% as singletons. Concerning this clone itself: Its antigen is as yet unknown.

The sample comprised PBMCs. V is TRBV7-2 and J is TRBJ1-1; perhaps TRBD1 as D (6 bases). The receptor was isolated from a woman aged 40-49 years in good health and CMV-seropositive. The DNA for the CDR3 is TGTGCCAGCAGCCATGTGGGGGCCGGTACTGAAGCTTTCTTT. This gives the protein CASSHVGAGTEAFF.